Listed below are T cell receptor beta chains from one sample, sequenced in a study of blood T cell repertoires in COVID-19. Measured with immunoSEQ multiplex PCR; TCRdb has only the in-frame clones, and not every one. Of tens of thousands of clones in the sample, approximately 83% were seen once. The sample comprised peripheral blood. Every receptor here comes from a human donor in a cohort sampled during active COVID-19. Both conserved end residues are part of each CDR3. A D gene is named only where the DNA matches it firmly. A clone size is listed for some rows: how often the clone was seen (once, few, many), or a class if it is expanded.

J gene | D gene | clone size | V gene | CDR3 DNA | CDR3 protein
TRBJ1-2 | - | - | TRBV19 | TGTGCCAGTATGACCCGGGGCAGGGGAGAATTGTCGCGAGGCTACACCTTC | CASMTRGRGELSRGYTF
TRBJ2-4 | - | - | TRBV6-5 | TGTGCCAGCGTTTCCTTAGCCAAAAACATTCAGTACTTC | CASVSLAKNIQYF
TRBJ2-2 | - | - | TRBV9 | TGTGCCAGCAGCGTACAGCGTCGTTTGAACACCGGGGAGCTGTTTTTT | CASSVQRRLNTGELFF
TRBJ2-1 | - | - | TRBV7-2 | TGTGCCAGCAGCTTTTTAGCGGTTCGAAGCAATGAGCAGTTCTTC | CASSFLAVRSNEQFF
TRBJ2-3 | - | - | TRBV5-8 | TGTGCCAGCAGCTTGGGACAGTCCAGCACAGATACGCAGTATTTT | CASSLGQSSTDTQYF
TRBJ2-2 | - | - | TRBV4-3 | TGCGCCAGCAGCCCAAGAGCGGACTTGAACACCGGGGAGCTGTTTTTT | CASSPRADLNTGELFF
TRBJ2-1 | - | - | TRBV7-9 | TGTGCCAGCAGCGCCCAGGGGTACAATGAGCAGTTCTTC | CASSAQGYNEQFF
TRBJ2-3 | - | - | TRBV7-7 | TGTGCCAGCAGCTTATTAGGCCCCGGGATCACAGATACGCAGTATTTT | CASSLLGPGITDTQYF
TRBJ2-3 | - | - | TRBV7-8 | TGTGCCAGCAGCACTACCCCACCAGCGGATTCTAGCACAGATACGCAGTATTTT | CASSTTPPADSSTDTQYF
TRBJ2-6 | - | - | TRBV28 | TGTGCCAGCAGTCCTAATGGGGCCAACGTCCTGACTTTC | CASSPNGANVLTF
TRBJ1-5 | TRBD1 | few | TRBV27 | TGTGCCAGCAGTTCCGGGACAGTCAATCAGCCCCAGCATTTT | CASSSGTVNQPQHF
TRBJ1-2 | - | - | TRBV4-2 | TGTGCCAGCAGCCAAGAAGGGAGGGGCCCCTGGGGCTACACCTTC | CASSQEGRGPWGYTF
TRBJ1-2 | TRBD1 | few | TRBV5-4 | TGTGCCAGCAACGGGGGTGGCAGGGGGCGAGGTGGCTACACCTTC | CASNGGGRGRGGYTF
TRBJ2-7 | TRBD1 | few | TRBV5-1 | TGCGCCAGCGGCTTGGGACAGTCCACCTCCTACGAGCAGTACTTC | CASGLGQSTSYEQYF
TRBJ1-5 | - | - | TRBV11-2 | TGTGCCAGCAGCTTAGTGACTTATCAGCCCCAGCATTTT | CASSLVTYQPQHF
TRBJ2-3 | TRBD2 | - | TRBV3-1/TRBV3-2 | TGTGCCAGCAGCCAAGACAAGGGACTAGCGGGACGATCAGATACGCAGTATTTT | CASSQDKGLAGRSDTQYF
TRBJ1-4 | - | few | TRBV7-2 | TGTGCCAGCAGCTCCCAGAACAGGGAACTTAATGAAAAACTGTTTTTT | CASSSQNRELNEKLFF
TRBJ2-1 | - | - | TRBV2 | TGTGCCAGCAACCGGGACTTCCAACGGGTCTACAATGAGCAGTTCTTC | CASNRDFQRVYNEQFF
TRBJ2-7 | TRBD1 | - | TRBV4-3 | TGCGCCAGCAGCGTTACCGGGACAGGGGCCTACGAGCAGTACTTC | CASSVTGTGAYEQYF
TRBJ2-2 | - | - | TRBV7-2 | TGTGCCAGCAGCTTAGGCGCGTACACCGGGGAGCTGTTTTTT | CASSLGAYTGELFF
TRBJ2-2 | - | - | TRBV5-1 | TGCGCCAGCAGCACAAATCCCCAGGGTGGCGGGGAGCTGTTTTTT | CASSTNPQGGGELFF
TRBJ1-5 | - | - | TRBV3-1/TRBV3-2 | TGTGCCAGCAGCCAAGGAAGTAGTAGCAATCAGCCCCAGCATTTT | CASSQGSSSNQPQHF
TRBJ2-5 | TRBD1 | once | TRBV5-1 | TGCGCCAGCAGCCCCCGCACAGGGGGAGAGACCCAGTACTTC | CASSPRTGGETQYF
TRBJ1-6 | TRBD1 | few | TRBV7-3 | TGTGCCAGCAGCTTAGGGGGACAGGGGAGCTCACCCCTCCACTTT | CASSLGGQGSSPLHF
TRBJ1-1 | TRBD1 | - | TRBV6-5 | TGTGCCAGCAAAGGGGGCAATGGAAACACTGAAGCTTTCTTT | CASKGGNGNTEAFF
TRBJ2-7 | TRBD2 | once | TRBV15 | TGTGCCACTGTTAAGGACTTCGGGGGGTACGAGCAGTACTTC | CATVKDFGGYEQYF
TRBJ2-1 | TRBD2 | - | TRBV19 | TGTGCCAGTAAAACAGTGGGACTAGCGGACAATGAGCAGTTCTTC | CASKTVGLADNEQFF
TRBJ2-1 | - | - | TRBV18 | TGTGCCAGCTCACCGATACTAGCAAATGAGCAGTTCTTC | CASSPILANEQFF
TRBJ1-5 | - | - | TRBV19 | TGTGCCAGTAGTTTCGACAGATATCAGCCCCAGCATTTT | CASSFDRYQPQHF
TRBJ2-7 | - | - | TRBV4-3 | TGCGCCAGCAGCCAAATGGTGGCGGCGGTAAGCTACGAGCAGTACTTC | CASSQMVAAVSYEQYF
TRBJ2-7 | TRBD2 | once | TRBV27 | TGTGCCAGCAGTTTAGCTAGCGGGATCTTCTACGAGCAGTACTTC | CASSLASGIFYEQYF
TRBJ1-1 | TRBD1 | few | TRBV6-5 | TGTGCCAGCAGGGGACAGGGGGCAGGGGACACTGAAGCTTTCTTT | CASRGQGAGDTEAFF
TRBJ2-1 | TRBD1 | - | TRBV28 | TGTGCCAGCAGTTCACACAGGGGGAATGAGCAGTTCTTC | CASSSHRGNEQFF
TRBJ1-1 | TRBD1 | - | TRBV11-2 | TGTGCCAGCAGCTTAATCAGCAGGGGGGACACTGAAGCTTTCTTT | CASSLISRGDTEAFF
TRBJ1-2 | - | - | TRBV6-6 | TGTGCCAGCAGTTACCTCGGGGACTATGGCTACACCTTC | CASSYLGDYGYTF
TRBJ2-1 | TRBD2 | - | TRBV5-1 | TGCGCCAGCAGCTTGACGCCGGGACTAGCGGGACCTGAGCAGTTCTTC | CASSLTPGLAGPEQFF
TRBJ2-5 | - | - | TRBV5-1 | TGCGCCAGCAGCCCGAGTCAGGGGCCAGAGACCCAGTACTTC | CASSPSQGPETQYF
TRBJ2-7 | - | once | TRBV28 | TGTGCCAGCAGTTCACGACAGTACGAGCAGTACTTC | CASSSRQYEQYF
TRBJ1-1 | - | once | TRBV4-1 | TGCGCCAGCAGCCAAGTAGGGACTCCAAGGGCTTTCTTT | CASSQVGTPRAFF
TRBJ2-5 | TRBD1 | - | TRBV14 | TGTGCCAGCAGCGTTATCCCTGACCGGACAGGGGGCAGAGAGACCCAGTACTTC | CASSVIPDRTGGRETQYF
TRBJ2-5 | TRBD1 | - | TRBV7-9 | TGTGCCAGCAGCCTAAGACAGGGGGCGAAGACCCAGTACTTC | CASSLRQGAKTQYF
TRBJ2-3 | TRBD2 | - | TRBV7-2 | TGTGCCAGCAGCCCCATTCTAGCGGCCGTCAGGGATACGCAGTATTTT | CASSPILAAVRDTQYF
TRBJ2-1 | - | few | TRBV6-5 | TGTGCCAGCAGCGGGGGACGGAGCTCCTACAATGAGCAGTTCTTC | CASSGGRSSYNEQFF
TRBJ2-7 | - | - | TRBV27 | TGTGCCAGCAGTTCTCGAGGAGAGCGGCAGTACTTC | CASSSRGERQYF
TRBJ2-7 | TRBD2 | - | TRBV18 | TGTGCCAGCTCACCACCGGGACTAGCGGGAGTTACCTCCTACGAGCAGTACTTC | CASSPPGLAGVTSYEQYF
TRBJ2-7 | - | - | TRBV7-3 | TGTGCCAGCAGCTTATCGGGACTTCCCTACGAGCAGTACTTC | CASSLSGLPYEQYF
TRBJ1-4 | TRBD1 | - | TRBV7-9 | TGTGCCAGCACCGAGAGACAGGGGAGTAACGATGAAAAACTGTTTTTT | CASTERQGSNDEKLFF
TRBJ2-1 | TRBD2 | - | TRBV27 | TGTGCCAGCAGTTCCTGGACTAGCGGGAGCGGTGAGCAGTTCTTC | CASSSWTSGSGEQFF
TRBJ2-3 | - | - | TRBV12-3/TRBV12-4 | TGTGCCAGCAGTTCGACAGATACGCAGTATTTT | CASSSTDTQYF
TRBJ1-1 | - | - | TRBV28 | TGTGCCAGCAGTACCCTCGGGGGGAACACTGAAGCTTTCTTT | CASSTLGGNTEAFF
TRBJ2-2 | - | - | TRBV11-2 | TGTGCCAGCAGCTTAGCGGGACAAGTTACCGGGGAGCTGTTTTTT | CASSLAGQVTGELFF
TRBJ2-1 | - | few | TRBV5-1 | TGCGCCAGCAGCTTGGCCCGCGGCGGCAACAATGAGCAGTTCTTC | CASSLARGGNNEQFF
TRBJ1-1 | - | - | TRBV6-2/TRBV6-3 | TGTGCCAGCAGTTACTCGACGGACATGAACACTGAAGCTTTCTTT | CASSYSTDMNTEAFF
TRBJ1-1 | - | once | TRBV7-7 | TGTGCCAGCAGTCCGCAGGGGAACACTGAAGCTTTCTTT | CASSPQGNTEAFF
TRBJ2-7 | - | - | TRBV4-2 | TGTGCCAGCAGCCAAAGGATTGAACAGGGTTGGTCCTACGAGCAGTACTTC | CASSQRIEQGWSYEQYF
TRBJ1-1 | - | - | TRBV28 | TGTGCCAGCAGTTGGCAGGGGCCCGCTTTCTTT | CASSWQGPAFF
TRBJ2-7 | - | few | TRBV7-8 | TGTGCCAGCAGCTTTCATGAGGCGGTGGGCTACGAGCAGTACTTC | CASSFHEAVGYEQYF
TRBJ2-3 | - | - | TRBV6-4 | TGTGCCAGCAGTGAGCGGAGCACAGATACGCAGTATTTT | CASSERSTDTQYF
TRBJ1-5 | TRBD1 | - | TRBV7-2 | TGTGCCAGCAGCTTAGGGGGACAGAACAATCAGCCCCAGCATTTT | CASSLGGQNNQPQHF